The 29 T cell receptor beta chains below all came from one sample that was sequenced in a study of T cell responses to AZD1222 COVID-19 vaccine. Using immunoSEQ multiplex PCR, the repertoire was profiled, and TCRdb retains in-frame clones only, with some absent. The data contain about 180,000 clones, roughly 88% of them singletons. The sequencing here drew on peripheral blood, taken 28 days after the second AZD1222 dose. These receptors all come from an adult who received the AZD1222 COVID-19 vaccine.

The rearrangement links TRBV6-2 or TRBV6-3 to TRBJ1-1, with D possibly being TRBD1 (6 bases). The V gene's germline CDR1 is MNHEY and CDR2 SVGEGT. V was trimmed by 2 bases and J by 1 base, leaving 20 bases between them. CDR3 length equals 18 residues. The CDR3 spells CASSYPTGYGSANTEAFF. CDR3 DNA: TGTGCCAGCAGTTACCCTACAGGGTACGGCAGTGCGAACACTGAAGCTTTCTTT.

CDR3 loop: CAWSPGDQPQHF. The DNA for the CDR3 is TGTGCCTGGAGCCCAGGGGATCAGCCCCAGCATTTT. The rearrangement uses TRBV30 and TRBJ1-5, with D perhaps TRBD1 (6 bases). The CDR3 contains 12 residues. Germline V lookup: CDR1 GTSNPN, CDR2 SVGIG (reference sequence). Trimming removed 3 bases from V and 5 bases from J, with 8 bases in between.

This clone came up once. This rearrangement joins TRBV10-3 to TRBJ1-4, with D hard to call. This CDR3 spans 15 amino acids. The V gene lost 0 bases and the J gene lost 4 bases, with 9 bases spanning the gap. The germline V gene has CDR1 ENHRY and CDR2 SYGVKD. CDR3 region: CAISESAWGNEKLFF. CDR3 DNA: TGTGCCATCAGTGAGTCGGCCTGGGGTAATGAAAAACTGTTTTTT.

The chain couples TRBV3-1 (or the pseudogene TRBV3-2) to TRBJ1-1; no reliable D call. With 7 bases removed from V and 4 bases from J, the gap between germline ends came to 13 bases. The CDR3 length is 13 residues. Germline V gene lookup returns CDR1 LGHDT and CDR2 YNNKEL (reference sequence). In DNA, the CDR3 is TGTGCCAGCAAAGGGCGGGGTGGCACTGAAGCTTTCTTT. Its translation is CASKGRGGTEAFF.

This clone has only one observation. The chain recombines TRBV5-1 with TRBJ1-3; tentative D call: TRBD1 (5 bases). Germline CDR1 is SGHRS and CDR2 is YFSETQ. The germline V and J ends were trimmed by 0 bases and 3 bases, with 10 bases remaining between them. The CDR3 has 15 amino acids. The CDR3: CASSLAGFGGNTIYF. The DNA of the CDR3 is TGCGCCAGCAGCTTGGCAGGGTTTGGTGGAAACACCATATATTTT.

CDR3 sequence: CAWRGTVNQPQHF. DNA for the CDR3: TGTGCCTGGAGAGGCACAGTCAATCAGCCCCAGCATTTT. The chain links TRBV30 to TRBJ1-5, with no clear D. The germline CDR1 and CDR2 sequences are GTSNPN and SVGIG (reference sequence). The CDR3 is made up of 13 amino acids. The V end was cut by 3 bases, the J end by 3 bases, with 9 bases between. Based on the CDR3 plus reference TRBV30 and TRBJ1-5, the full variable domain is SQTIHQWPATLVQPVGSPLSLECTVEGTSNPNLYWYRQAAGRGLQLLFYSVGIGQISSEVPQNLSASRPQDRQFILSSKKLLLSDSGFYLCAWRGTVNQPQHFGDGTRLSIL.

CDR3 region: CARAPPDYSRYNEQFF. In nucleotides, the CDR3 is TGTGCCAGGGCCCCCCCAGACTACTCCAGGTACAATGAGCAGTTCTTC. The chain recombines TRBV27 with TRBJ2-1, with a weak D call TRBD2 (5 bases). Per the germline V gene, CDR1 is MNHEY and CDR2 is SMNVEV (reference sequence). The V gene lost 9 bases and the J gene lost 4 bases, with 22 bases spanning the gap. The CDR3 spans 16 residues.

The CDR3 nucleotides are TGTGCCACCAGCAGAGATCAGCGGGGGACCCGAGAGACCCAGTACTTC. This sequence encodes CATSRDQRGTRETQYF. The chain recombines TRBV15 with TRBJ2-5, with 8 bases aligning to TRBD2. Losses at the gene ends were 0 bases for V and 4 bases for J; bases not matched to a gene: 7. Germline V CDR1 and CDR2: LNHNV, YYDKDF (reference sequence). The CDR3 extends over 16 amino acids. The full variable domain, with the rest looked up from reference TRBV15 and TRBJ2-5, is DAMVIQNPRYQVTQFGKPVTLSCSQTLNHNVMYWYQQKSSQAPKLLFHYYDKDFNNEADTPDNFQSRRPNTSFCFLDIRSPGLGDTAMYLCATSRDQRGTRETQYFGPGTRLLVL.

The CDR3 sequence is CASSYLSGNTIYF. CDR3 sequence (DNA): TGTGCCAGCAGTTACCTTTCTGGAAACACCATATATTTT. The chain uses TRBV6-5 and TRBJ1-3; no clear D gene. The CDR3 is 13 amino acids. Germline CDR1 is MNHEY and CDR2 is SVGAGI. Trimming pared 2 bases from V and 1 base from J, leaving 3 bases between.

J is TRBJ1-3 and V is TRBV6-5, with D uncertain. Germline CDR1 is MNHEY and CDR2 is SVGAGI. The CDR3 spans 14 residues. The V gene lost 5 bases and the J gene lost 2 bases, with 10 bases spanning the gap. In DNA form, the CDR3 reads TGTGCCAGCAGTATGAGGGATGCTGGAAACACCATATATTTT. The encoded protein is CASSMRDAGNTIYF.

The J gene is TRBJ1-5, the V gene TRBV6-2 or TRBV6-3; the D gene is possibly TRBD1 (6 bases). Looked up from germline, CDR1 is MNHEY and CDR2 is SVGEGT. Deletions cut 0 bases from V and 5 bases from J, with 17 bases between. CDR3 length: 17 residues. The CDR3 bases are TGTGCCAGCAGTTACTCACTCTCCCGGGGGCGGGATCAGCCCCAGCATTTT. This translates into CASSYSLSRGRDQPQHF.

The J gene is TRBJ1-3, the V gene TRBV11-2; D not certain. Germline values: CDR1 SGHAT, CDR2 FQNNGV. The length of the CDR3 is 14 residues. V was trimmed by 3 bases and J by 1 base, leaving 7 bases between them. CDR3 sequence: CASSFAGSGNTIYF. The CDR3 DNA reads TGTGCCAGCAGCTTTGCCGGTTCTGGAAACACCATATATTTT.

The CDR3 DNA follows: TGTGCCAGCAGCGTTTCCAGGGGGCAGGATGAGCAGTTCTTC. This encodes CASSVSRGQDEQFF. This chain links TRBV9 with TRBJ2-1; 8 bases align to TRBD1. The CDR3 extends over 14 amino acids. In germline, CDR1 is SGDLS, CDR2 YYNGEE. Germline trimming cut 2 bases from V and 8 bases from J; bases unmatched to any gene: 6.

CDR3 protein: CASSEGRGDIVKETQYF. Here the CDR3 DNA reads TGTGCCAGCAGCGAGGGGAGGGGGGATATCGTTAAAGAGACCCAGTACTTC. V is TRBV11-2 and J is TRBJ2-5; a weak D match, TRBD2 (7 bases). V lost 5 bases to trimming and J lost 3 bases, with 22 bases between them. The CDR3 has 17 amino acids. Looked up from germline, CDR1 is SGHAT and CDR2 is FQNNGV.

The V call is TRBV7-3, the J call TRBJ2-3; 7 nucleotides agree with TRBD2. Per the germline V gene, CDR1 is SGHTA and CDR2 is FQGTGA. V lost 5 bases and J lost 0; bases outside the gene matches: 2. The CDR3 sequence is 14 residues long. The CDR3 sequence is CASSPGGSTDTQYF. The CDR3 region has the DNA TGTGCCAGCAGCCCCGGGGGGAGCACAGATACGCAGTATTTT.

The J gene is TRBJ1-2, the V gene TRBV6-1; the match to TRBD1 covers 7 bases. There are 16 residues in the CDR3. Germline V gene sequence: CDR1 MNHNS, CDR2 SASEGT. The V and J ends lost 0 bases and 4 bases, in that order; junction bases with no gene match: 8. Here the CDR3 reads CASSEASGQGGYGYTF. The DNA for the CDR3 is TGTGCCAGCAGTGAAGCTTCCGGCCAGGGGGGCTATGGCTACACCTTC.

J is TRBJ1-1 and V is TRBV5-1; D remains ambiguous. CDR3 length: 15 amino acids. Germline V gene data show CDR1 as SGHRS and CDR2 as YFSETQ. The V and J ends lost 0 bases and 0 bases respectively, with 9 bases between them. CDR3 in DNA: TGCGCCAGCAGCTTGGTGGGTAATTTGAACACTGAAGCTTTCTTT. It specifies CASSLVGNLNTEAFF.

J is TRBJ1-1 and V is TRBV19; TRBD1 aligns across 8 bases. CDR1 is LNHDA and CDR2 is SQIVND in the germline V gene (reference sequence). V was pared by 7 bases and J by 2 bases, with 12 bases of the junction left unmatched. The CDR3 totals 16 residues. The CDR3 reads CASTSPRDRLNTEAFF. The DNA for the CDR3 is TGTGCCAGTACCTCGCCCCGGGACAGGTTAAACACTGAAGCTTTCTTT.

This clone was seen only a few times. The V gene is TRBV4-1, the J gene TRBJ1-2; D not certain. The germline gives CDR1 MGHRA, CDR2 YSYEKL. Deletions cut 0 bases from V and 6 bases from J, with 17 bases between. The CDR3 spans 16 residues. The CDR3 reads CASSQEVSSRSDGYTF. The CDR3 bases are TGCGCCAGCAGCCAAGAGGTCTCGAGCAGGAGCGATGGCTACACCTTC.

The CDR3 coding sequence is TGTGCCAGCAGCCTTTTGGGGGGAGCGAGGATTAATGAAAAACTGTTTTTT. Translating gives CASSLLGGARINEKLFF. The chain recombines TRBV7-2 with TRBJ1-4; weak D call: TRBD1 (5 bases). V shed 5 bases and J shed 4 bases, with 20 bases lying between them. The CDR3 is 17 residues long. Germline V gene sequence: CDR1 SGHTA, CDR2 FQGNSA.

V is TRBV5-8 and J is TRBJ2-7; 7 nucleotides align to TRBD1. The V gene end was trimmed by 5 bases and the J gene end by 3 bases; junction bases not matched to a gene: 8. The CDR3 has 14 amino acids. The germline CDR1 and CDR2 sequences are SGHTS and YDEGEE. The DNA of the CDR3 is TGTGCCAGCAGAGGACGGGACAGATTCTACGAGCAGTACTTC. Protein product: CASRGRDRFYEQYF. Full variable domain (rest looked up from reference TRBV5-8 and TRBJ2-7): EAGVTQSPTHLIKTRGQQATLRCSPISGHTSVYWYQQALGLGLQFLLWYDEGEERNRGNFPPRFSGRQFPNYSSELNVNALELEDSALYLCASRGRDRFYEQYFGPGTRLTVT.

This clone was detected only a few times. V gene TRBV5-1 combines with J gene TRBJ1-1; no clear D gene. The germline CDR1 and CDR2 sequences are SGHRS and YFSETQ. V was clipped by 0 bases and J by 1 base, with 7 bases between them. The CDR3 runs to 14 residues. For the CDR3, the DNA is TGCGCCAGCAGCTTGGTATTGGAGAACACTGAAGCTTTCTTT. Translation gives CASSLVLENTEAFF.

The chain couples TRBV5-4 to TRBJ2-7; D is tentatively TRBD1 or TRBD2 (5 bases each). Germline lookup yields CDR1 SGHNT and CDR2 YYREEE (reference sequence). The CDR3 spans 14 residues. V lost 4 bases and J 6 bases, leaving 17 bases between the germline ends. CDR3 sequence: CASSPGTRTSEQYF. The CDR3 DNA reads as TGTGCCAGCAGCCCCGGGACCCGAACGAGCGAGCAGTACTTC.

The chain is built from TRBV7-6 and TRBJ2-1, with TRBD1 matching over 11 bases. Germline trimming cut 1 base from V and 9 bases from J; bases unmatched to any gene: 5. The CDR3 sequence is 15 residues long. The germline CDR1 and CDR2 sequences are SGHVS and FNYEAQ. The CDR3 loop reads CASSLVGTGGIEQFF. CDR3 coding DNA: TGTGCCAGCAGCTTAGTGGGGACAGGGGGTATTGAGCAGTTCTTC.

V and J are TRBV18 and TRBJ2-5; D unresolved. V was pared by 8 bases and J by 0 bases, with 4 bases between. Germline V gene data show CDR1 as KGHSH and CDR2 as LQKENI. This CDR3 is 11 amino acids long. CDR3 DNA sequence: TGTGCCAGCAGGGACCAAGAGACCCAGTACTTC. Translation: CASRDQETQYF.

The gene calls are TRBV5-1 and TRBJ2-2; D is possibly TRBD2 (5 bases). The CDR3 runs 14 residues. Trimming took off 5 bases at V and 0 bases at J, with 8 bases between the two ends. CDR1 and CDR2 from the germline V gene are SGHRS and YFSETQ. The CDR3 here is CASRGSTNTGELFF. The CDR3 DNA reads as TGCGCCAGCAGAGGGAGTACGAACACCGGGGAGCTGTTTTTT. The whole variable domain, remainder taken from reference TRBV5-1 and TRBJ2-2, is KAGVTQTPRYLIKTRGQQVTLSCSPISGHRSVSWYQQTPGQGLQFLFEYFSETQRNKGNFPGRFSGRQFSNSRSEMNVSTLELGDSALYLCASRGSTNTGELFFGEGSRLTVL.

The rearrangement joins TRBV30 to TRBJ2-5; a possible D gene is TRBD1 (6 bases). The ends were cut back, 8 bases at V and 2 bases at J, with 12 bases in the middle. CDR1 is GTSNPN, CDR2 SVGIG, per germline (reference sequence). The CDR3 sequence is 12 residues long. CDR3 region: CAGVRGQETQYF. The CDR3 DNA follows: TGTGCCGGCGTAAGGGGGCAAGAGACCCAGTACTTC. Together with reference TRBV30 and TRBJ2-5, the CDR3 gives the full variable domain: SQTIHQWPATLVQPVGSPLSLECTVEGTSNPNLYWYRQAAGRGLQLLFYSVGIGQISSEVPQNLSASRPQDRQFILSSKKLLLSDSGFYLCAGVRGQETQYFGPGTRLLVL.

The rearrangement uses TRBV7-9 and TRBJ2-7; possibly TRBD1 for D (7 bases). The CDR3 consists of 15 residues. The V end was cut by 4 bases, the J end by 0 bases, with 13 bases between. Germline CDR1 is SEHNR and CDR2 is FQNEAQ (reference sequence). CDR3 residues: CASSSAGGSSYEQYF. CDR3 coding DNA: TGTGCCAGCAGCTCCGCAGGGGGGAGCTCCTACGAGCAGTACTTC.

The chain is built from TRBV6-1 and TRBJ1-2; 7 bases are a match to TRBD1. With 3 bases clipped from V and 4 bases from J, the junction kept 5 bases outside the gene matches. Looked up from germline, CDR1 is MNHNS and CDR2 is SASEGT. This CDR3 comprises 14 residues. In nucleotides, the CDR3 is TGTGCCAGCAGTGATGCACCAGGGGGCTATGGCTACACCTTC. Translating it yields CASSDAPGGYGYTF.